This TCR beta chain was retrieved from a study of naive and memory T cell subsets. Overnight CMV lysate stimulation of fresh PBMCs defined donor CMV status by CD4+ IFNgamma. Cells stained for CD3, CD4, CD8, CD45RA and CD27 were sorted into four subsets. The V end was cut by 0 bases, the J end by 2 bases, with 19 bases between. Per germline, CDR1 SGHVS and CDR2 FQNEAQ. The length of the CDR3 is 18 residues. Study results and limitations: Especially in CD8 cells, naive repertoires contained a few larger clonotypes, possibly CD45RA-re-expressing memory cells. In naive cells, over 95% of TCR sequences were seen only once.

This clonotype was seen repeatedly, ten times or more. Its antigen remains unknown. The beta constant-region primer was an equimolar mix of two oligonucleotides covering TRBC1 and TRBC2. The ligated cDNA underwent four PCR rounds using SP2 and nested alpha and beta constant-region primers. An oligonucleotide with the SP2 primer and a 12-nucleotide UMI was ligated to the cDNA 3' end. From the UMI-ligation and nested PCR reads, TCRdb called clonotypes with MiXCR, one entry per CDR3 protein. The repertoire includes 95,000 to 110,000 distinct CDR3 sequences, about 15% of them detected once, and approximately 2.6% sits in the top ten.

The clonotype comes from a human donor in good health. This sequence joins TRBV7-8 and TRBJ1-1; weak D call: TRBD1 (6 bases). Sequencing was done on a sample of naive CD8+ T cells from blood. CDR3 DNA: TGTGCCAGCAGCTTAGCGCTAGCACACCGGGACAAAAACACTGAAGCTTTCTTT. It specifies CASSLALAHRDKNTEAFF. Based on the CDR3 plus reference TRBV7-8 and TRBJ1-1, the full variable domain is GAGVSQSPRYKVAKRGQDVALRCDPISGHVSLFWYQQALGQGPEFLTYFQNEAQLDKSGLPSDRFFAERPEGSVSTLKIQRTQQEDSAVYLCASSLALAHRDKNTEAFFGQGTRLTVV.